This TCR beta chain was sequenced during a study of shared clonotypes between healthy human individuals. Study-level findings and limits: For naive CD4 cells, 5% to 6.5% of clonotypes were shared across four donors.

With respect to this clone: The antigen remains unidentified.

A split of CD4+ cells into CD45RA+ naive and CD45RA-negative memory subsets was performed. As processed by the authors: ImmunoSEQ only sent back junction sequences with no quality scores, so filtering was done differently. Method: immunoSEQ multiplex PCR; TCRdb's copy keeps in-frame clones and lacks some. That table gives V, J and clone size, and the DNA gave D and trimming. The sample holds approximately 980,000 clones, around 80% seen once. The CDR3 is 14 residues long. Germline loops: CDR1 SGHRS, CDR2 YFSETQ. With 4 bases removed from V and 8 bases from J, the gap between germline ends came to 19 bases.

The genes are TRBV5-1 and TRBJ2-7; D perhaps matches TRBD1 (7 bases). Specimen: memory CD4+ T cells sorted from blood. Noted subset: CD45RA-negative fraction. This TCR came from a man in his late teens or twenties in good health. CDR3 residues: CASSPDRQGGKQYF. CDR3 DNA: TGCGCCAGCAGCCCCGATCGCCAGGGGGGAAAGCAGTACTTC.